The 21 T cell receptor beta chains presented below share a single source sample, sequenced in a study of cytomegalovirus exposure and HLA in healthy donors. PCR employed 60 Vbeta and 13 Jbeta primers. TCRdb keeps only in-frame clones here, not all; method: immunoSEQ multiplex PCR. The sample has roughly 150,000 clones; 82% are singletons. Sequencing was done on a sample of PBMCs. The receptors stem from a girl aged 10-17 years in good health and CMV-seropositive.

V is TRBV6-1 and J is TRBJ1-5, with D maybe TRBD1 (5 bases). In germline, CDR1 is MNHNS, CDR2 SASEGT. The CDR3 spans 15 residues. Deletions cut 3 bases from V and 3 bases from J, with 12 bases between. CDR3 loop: CASSDLKGINQPQHF. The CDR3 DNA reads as TGTGCCAGCAGTGACCTCAAGGGGATCAATCAGCCCCAGCATTTT.

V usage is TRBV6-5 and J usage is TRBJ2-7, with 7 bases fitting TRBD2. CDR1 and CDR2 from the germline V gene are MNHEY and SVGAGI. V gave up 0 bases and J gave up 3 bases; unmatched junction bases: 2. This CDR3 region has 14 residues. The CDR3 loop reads CASSYSGGNYEQYF. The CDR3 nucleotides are TGTGCCAGCAGTTACTCGGGAGGGAACTACGAGCAGTACTTC.

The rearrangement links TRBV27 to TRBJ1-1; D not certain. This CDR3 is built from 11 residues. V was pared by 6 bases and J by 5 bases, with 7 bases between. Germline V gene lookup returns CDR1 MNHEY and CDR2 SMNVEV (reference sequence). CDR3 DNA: TGTGCCAGCAGCTCCCTGACTGAAGCTTTCTTT. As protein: CASSSLTEAFF.

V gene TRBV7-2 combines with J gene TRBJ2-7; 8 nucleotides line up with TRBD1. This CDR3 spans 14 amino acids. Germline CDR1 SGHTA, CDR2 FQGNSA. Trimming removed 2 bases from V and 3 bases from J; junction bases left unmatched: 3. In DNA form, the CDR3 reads TGTGCCAGCAGCTTACGGGACAGGATCTACGAGCAGTACTTC. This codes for CASSLRDRIYEQYF. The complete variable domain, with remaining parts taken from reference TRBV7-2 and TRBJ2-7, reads GAGVSQSPSNKVTEKGKDVELRCDPISGHTALYWYRQSLGQGLEFLIYFQGNSAPDKSGLPSDRFSAERTGGSVSTLTIQRTQQEDSAVYLCASSLRDRIYEQYFGPGTRLTVT.

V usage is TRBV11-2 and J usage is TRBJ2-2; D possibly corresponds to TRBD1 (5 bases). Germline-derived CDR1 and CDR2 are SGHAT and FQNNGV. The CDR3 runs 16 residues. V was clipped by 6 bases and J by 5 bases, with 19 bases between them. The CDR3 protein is CASRSRAAYITGELFF. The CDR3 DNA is TGTGCCAGCAGGAGCAGGGCCGCTTATATAACCGGGGAGCTGTTTTTT.

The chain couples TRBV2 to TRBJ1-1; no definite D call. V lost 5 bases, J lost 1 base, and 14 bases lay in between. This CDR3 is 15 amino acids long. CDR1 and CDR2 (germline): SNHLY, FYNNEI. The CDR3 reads CASSKGRGGNTEAFF. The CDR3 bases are TGTGCCAGCAGTAAGGGTCGGGGTGGGAACACTGAAGCTTTCTTT.

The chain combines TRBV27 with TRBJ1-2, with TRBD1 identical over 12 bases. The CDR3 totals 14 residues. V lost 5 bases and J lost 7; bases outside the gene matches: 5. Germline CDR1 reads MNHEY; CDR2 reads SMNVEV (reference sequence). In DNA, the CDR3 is TGTGCCAGCAGTATGGGACAGGGGGCGTTTGGCTACACCTTC. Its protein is CASSMGQGAFGYTF.

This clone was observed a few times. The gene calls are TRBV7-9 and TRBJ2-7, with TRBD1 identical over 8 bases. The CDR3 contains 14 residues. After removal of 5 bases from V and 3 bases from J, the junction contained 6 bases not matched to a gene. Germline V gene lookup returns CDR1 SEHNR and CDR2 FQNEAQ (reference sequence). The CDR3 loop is CASSPDRDDYEQYF. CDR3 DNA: TGTGCCAGCAGCCCGGACAGGGACGACTACGAGCAGTACTTC. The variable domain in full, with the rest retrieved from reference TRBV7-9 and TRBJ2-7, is DTGVSQNPRHKITKRGQNVTFRCDPISEHNRLYWYRQTLGQGPEFLTYFQNEAQLEKSRLLSDRFSAERPKGSFSTLEIQRTEQGDSAMYLCASSPDRDDYEQYFGPGTRLTVT.

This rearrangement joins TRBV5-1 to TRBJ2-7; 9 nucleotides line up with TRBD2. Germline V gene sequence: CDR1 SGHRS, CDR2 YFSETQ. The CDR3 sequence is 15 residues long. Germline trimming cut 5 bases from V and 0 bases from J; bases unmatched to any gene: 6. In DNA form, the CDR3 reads TGCGCCAGCAGTACGTTTAGCGGGAGCTCCTACGAGCAGTACTTC. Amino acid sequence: CASSTFSGSSYEQYF.

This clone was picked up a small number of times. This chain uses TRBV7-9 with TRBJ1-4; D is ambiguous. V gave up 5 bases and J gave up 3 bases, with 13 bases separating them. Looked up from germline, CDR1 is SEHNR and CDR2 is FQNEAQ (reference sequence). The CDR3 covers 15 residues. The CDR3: CASSLTRGSNEKLFF. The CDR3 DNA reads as TGTGCCAGCAGCCTCACCCGGGGTTCTAATGAAAAACTGTTTTTT.

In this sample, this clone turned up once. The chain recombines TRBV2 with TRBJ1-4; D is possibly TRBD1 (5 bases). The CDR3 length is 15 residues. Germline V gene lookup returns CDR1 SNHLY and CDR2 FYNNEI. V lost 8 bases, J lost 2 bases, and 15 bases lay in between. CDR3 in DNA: TGTGCCAGCGACGGGGGGTCAGGGACTAATGAAAAACTGTTTTTT. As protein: CASDGGSGTNEKLFF.

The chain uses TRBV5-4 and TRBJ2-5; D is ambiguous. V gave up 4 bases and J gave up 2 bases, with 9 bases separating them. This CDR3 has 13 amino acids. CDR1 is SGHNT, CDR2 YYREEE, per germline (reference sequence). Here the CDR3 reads CASSTRQQETQYF. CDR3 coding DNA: TGTGCCAGCAGCACCAGACAACAAGAGACCCAGTACTTC. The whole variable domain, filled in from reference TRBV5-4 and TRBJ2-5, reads ETGVTQSPTHLIKTRGQQVTLRCSSQSGHNTVSWYQQALGQGPQFIFQYYREEENGRGNFPPRFSGLQFPNYSSELNVNALELDDSALYLCASSTRQQETQYFGPGTRLLVL.

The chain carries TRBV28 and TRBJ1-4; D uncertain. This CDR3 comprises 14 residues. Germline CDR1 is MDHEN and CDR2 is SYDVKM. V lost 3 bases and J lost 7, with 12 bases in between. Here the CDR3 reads CASSFATSGEKLFF. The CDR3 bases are TGTGCCAGCAGTTTTGCGACGTCGGGTGAAAAACTGTTTTTT.

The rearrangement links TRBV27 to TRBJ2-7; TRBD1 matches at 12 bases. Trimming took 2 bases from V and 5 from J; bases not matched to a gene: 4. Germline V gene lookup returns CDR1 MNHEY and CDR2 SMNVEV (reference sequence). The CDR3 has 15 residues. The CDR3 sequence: CASSLPGQGAHEQYF. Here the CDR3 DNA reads TGTGCCAGCAGTTTACCGGGACAGGGGGCTCACGAGCAGTACTTC.

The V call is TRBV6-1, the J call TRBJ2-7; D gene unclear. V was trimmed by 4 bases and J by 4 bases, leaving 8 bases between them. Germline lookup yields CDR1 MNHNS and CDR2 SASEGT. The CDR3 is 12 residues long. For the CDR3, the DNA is TGTGCCAGCAGTGGGTCAGGTTACGAGCAGTACTTC. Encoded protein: CASSGSGYEQYF.

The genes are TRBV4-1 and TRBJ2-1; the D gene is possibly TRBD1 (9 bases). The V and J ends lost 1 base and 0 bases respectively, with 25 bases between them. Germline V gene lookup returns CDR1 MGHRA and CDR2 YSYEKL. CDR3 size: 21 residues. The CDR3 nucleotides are TGCGCCAGCAGCCAAGGATCCCCGGGACAGGGTCGGGAGGGCTCCTACAATGAGCAGTTCTTC. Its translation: CASSQGSPGQGREGSYNEQFF.

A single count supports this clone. CDR3 residues: CASSQDDSSGNTIYF. CDR3 in DNA: TGCGCCAGCAGCCAAGACGACAGCTCTGGAAACACCATATATTTT. V usage is TRBV4-3 and J usage is TRBJ1-3, with a weak D call TRBD1 (5 bases). Per the germline V gene, CDR1 is LGHNA and CDR2 is YSLEER. The CDR3 runs to 15 residues. V shed 0 bases and J shed 0 bases, with 6 bases lying between them.

Here the CDR3 reads CASSFVLSGGPEAFF. CDR3 bases: TGTGCCAGCAGCTTCGTTTTGTCGGGTGGCCCTGAAGCTTTCTTT. The rearrangement joins TRBV5-6 to TRBJ1-1; no clear D. Germline assignment: CDR1 SGHDT and CDR2 YYEEEE. This CDR3 has 15 residues. The V end was cut by 2 bases, the J end by 6 bases, with 17 bases between.

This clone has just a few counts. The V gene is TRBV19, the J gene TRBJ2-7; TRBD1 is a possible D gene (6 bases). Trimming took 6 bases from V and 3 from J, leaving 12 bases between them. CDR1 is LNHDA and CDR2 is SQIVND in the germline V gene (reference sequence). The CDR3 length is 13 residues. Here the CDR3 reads CASRPTGFYEQYF. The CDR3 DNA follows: TGTGCCAGTAGGCCTACAGGGTTCTACGAGCAGTACTTC.

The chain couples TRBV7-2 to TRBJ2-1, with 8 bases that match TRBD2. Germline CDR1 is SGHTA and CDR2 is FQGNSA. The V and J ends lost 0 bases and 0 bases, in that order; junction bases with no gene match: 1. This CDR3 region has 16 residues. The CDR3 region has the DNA TGTGCCAGCAGCTTAGCGGCGGGAGGCTCCTACAATGAGCAGTTCTTC. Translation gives CASSLAAGGSYNEQFF. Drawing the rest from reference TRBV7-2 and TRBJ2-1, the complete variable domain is GAGVSQSPSNKVTEKGKDVELRCDPISGHTALYWYRQSLGQGLEFLIYFQGNSAPDKSGLPSDRFSAERTGGSVSTLTIQRTQQEDSAVYLCASSLAAGGSYNEQFFGPGTRLTVL.

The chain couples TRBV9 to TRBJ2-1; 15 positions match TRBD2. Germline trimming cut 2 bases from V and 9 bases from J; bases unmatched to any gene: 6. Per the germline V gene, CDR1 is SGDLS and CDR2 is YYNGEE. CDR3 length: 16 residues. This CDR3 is CASSVVPGLAGGEQFF. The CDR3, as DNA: TGTGCCAGCAGCGTCGTCCCGGGACTAGCGGGGGGTGAGCAGTTCTTC.